This is a list of T cell receptor delta chains from one sample in a study of Vδ1+ human thymocytes. TCRdb reprocessed the multiplex PCR reads using CATT. The sample carries 80,000 or so delta-chain clones, about 30% recorded once. Material: Vdelta1+ gamma-delta thymocytes from the thymus. The origin of the receptors is a boy under two years old who had congenital heart surgery. Each CDR3 is given without its conserved first and last residue. Each record gives: D gene, V gene, clone size, CDR3 length, J gene, CDR3 protein. The D gene is left open where the match is weak. Where a row states a size, it is once, few, many or the class of an expanded clone; other rows omit it.

D gene: .
V gene: TRDV1
clone size: .
CDR3 length: 13
J gene: TRDJ1
CDR3 protein: ALGELFLYSDKLI

D gene: .
V gene: TRDV1
clone size: .
CDR3 length: 17
J gene: TRDJ1
CDR3 protein: ALGEEIRFTRFSTDKLI

D gene: TRDD3
V gene: TRDV1
clone size: once
CDR3 length: 23
J gene: TRDJ1
CDR3 protein: ALGELVARPSCKLGDTRVLDKLI

D gene: .
V gene: TRDV1
clone size: few
CDR3 length: 19
J gene: TRDJ1
CDR3 protein: ALGELAPTTDTRPGTDKLI

D gene: TRDD3
V gene: TRDV1
clone size: .
CDR3 length: 19
J gene: TRDJ1
CDR3 protein: ALGEHHYLGGYLGTTDKLI

D gene: TRDD3
V gene: TRDV1
clone size: .
CDR3 length: 19
J gene: TRDJ1
CDR3 protein: ALGELEVGYATFLYTDKLI

D gene: .
V gene: TRDV1
clone size: .
CDR3 length: 15
J gene: TRDJ1
CDR3 protein: ALGYLGPFRDTDKLI

D gene: TRDD3
V gene: TRDV1
clone size: .
CDR3 length: 17
J gene: TRDJ1
CDR3 protein: ALGVPVPGDTPWTDKLI

D gene: TRDD3
V gene: TRDV1
clone size: .
CDR3 length: 16
J gene: TRDJ1
CDR3 protein: ALGESTSWGPITDKLI

D gene: .
V gene: TRDV1
clone size: .
CDR3 length: 22
J gene: TRDJ1
CDR3 protein: ALGESSTRGRGGGTRRHTDKLI

D gene: TRDD3
V gene: TRDV2
clone size: few
CDR3 length: 17
J gene: TRDJ1
CDR3 protein: ACDTEGDGGYGMIDKLI

D gene: .
V gene: TRDV1
clone size: few
CDR3 length: 20
J gene: TRDJ1
CDR3 protein: ALGELVGLPARRTLFTDKLI

D gene: .
V gene: TRDV1
clone size: .
CDR3 length: 15
J gene: TRDJ1
CDR3 protein: ALGASYVGDITDKLI

D gene: .
V gene: TRDV1
clone size: .
CDR3 length: 19
J gene: TRDJ1
CDR3 protein: ALGERTGPRWGVRYTDKLI

D gene: .
V gene: TRDV2
clone size: medium-sized
CDR3 length: 11
J gene: TRDJ1
CDR3 protein: ACDVPNPIRLI

D gene: TRDD3
V gene: TRDV1
clone size: .
CDR3 length: 20
J gene: TRDJ1
CDR3 protein: AFSYGLNTGGYAVGGADKLI

D gene: TRDD3
V gene: TRDV1
clone size: few
CDR3 length: 22
J gene: TRDJ1
CDR3 protein: ALGERATGPTGGYPPKYTDKLI

D gene: .
V gene: TRDV1
clone size: few
CDR3 length: 22
J gene: TRDJ1
CDR3 protein: ALGELGSGFQLWVGRNTADKLI

D gene: TRDD2
V gene: TRDV1
clone size: .
CDR3 length: 18
J gene: TRDJ1
CDR3 protein: ALGEGNGPSYEFVWDKLI

D gene: TRDD3
V gene: TRDV1
clone size: .
CDR3 length: 18
J gene: TRDJ1
CDR3 protein: ALGEIRPQYWGIGADKLI

D gene: .
V gene: TRDV1
clone size: .
CDR3 length: 18
J gene: TRDJ1
CDR3 protein: ALGPRDHFLIRDTTDKLI

D gene: .
V gene: TRDV1
clone size: .
CDR3 length: 16
J gene: TRDJ1
CDR3 protein: ALGELGVVDGDTDKLI

D gene: TRDD3
V gene: TRDV1
clone size: few
CDR3 length: 15
J gene: TRDJ1
CDR3 protein: ALGELVPWGIRLRLI

D gene: .
V gene: TRDV1
clone size: few
CDR3 length: 14
J gene: TRDJ1
CDR3 protein: ALGEDSLTCADKLI

D gene: .
V gene: TRDV1
clone size: .
CDR3 length: 16
J gene: TRDJ1
CDR3 protein: ALGEPYAGGHHTDKLI